The source of this TCR beta chain is a study of blood T cell repertoires in COVID-19. Looking at the study overall: The study drew acute and convalescent COVID-19 samples from the United States, Italy and Spain.

The data were produced by immunoSEQ multiplex PCR, yet TCRdb's version contains in-frame clones alone and is incomplete. The sample consists of about 190,000 clones, around 87% of them appearing once. Participants spanned ages roughly 18 to 95 years and resided in about 25 US areas. Assignments of participants to cohorts depended upon their own reported clinical history. Germline-derived CDR1 and CDR2 are KGHSH and LQKENI. V lost 0 bases and J lost 6, with 11 bases in between. This CDR3 spans 14 amino acids. Sequenced input: PBMCs or T cells enriched from blood (not recorded which). The J gene is TRBJ1-2, the V gene TRBV18; possibly TRBD1 for D (5 bases). This clonotype originated in a woman between 35 and 50 years old in a cohort exposed to, infected with or recovered from COVID-19 (not recorded which). The CDR3 loop reads CASSPPTDSHGYTF. DNA of the CDR3: TGTGCCAGCTCACCACCGACAGATTCTCATGGCTACACCTTC.